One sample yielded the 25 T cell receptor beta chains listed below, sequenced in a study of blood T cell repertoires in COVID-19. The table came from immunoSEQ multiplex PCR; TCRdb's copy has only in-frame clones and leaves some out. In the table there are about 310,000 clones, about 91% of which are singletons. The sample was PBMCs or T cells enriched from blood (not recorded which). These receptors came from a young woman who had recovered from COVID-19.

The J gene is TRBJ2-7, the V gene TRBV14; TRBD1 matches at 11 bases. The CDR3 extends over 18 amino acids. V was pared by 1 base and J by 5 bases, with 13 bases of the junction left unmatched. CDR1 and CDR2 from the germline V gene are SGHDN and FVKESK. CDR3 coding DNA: TGTGCCAGCAGCCAAGTTCGACCGGGACAGGGGGACAGTCACGAGCAGTACTTC. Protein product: CASSQVRPGQGDSHEQYF.

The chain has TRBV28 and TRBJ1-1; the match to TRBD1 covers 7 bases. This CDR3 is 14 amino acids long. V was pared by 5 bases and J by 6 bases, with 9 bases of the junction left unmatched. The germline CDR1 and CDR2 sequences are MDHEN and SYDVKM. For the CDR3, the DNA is TGTGCCAGCAGTCACAGGGGTAGAACGGCTGAAGCTTTCTTT. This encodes CASSHRGRTAEAFF.

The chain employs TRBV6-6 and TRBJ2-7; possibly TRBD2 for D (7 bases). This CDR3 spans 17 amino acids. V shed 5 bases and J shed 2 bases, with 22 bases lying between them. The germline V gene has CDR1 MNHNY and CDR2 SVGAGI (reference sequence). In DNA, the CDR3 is TGTGCCAGCAGTCGACTTTATCGGGGGGCTTATACCTACGAGCAGTACTTC. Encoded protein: CASSRLYRGAYTYEQYF.

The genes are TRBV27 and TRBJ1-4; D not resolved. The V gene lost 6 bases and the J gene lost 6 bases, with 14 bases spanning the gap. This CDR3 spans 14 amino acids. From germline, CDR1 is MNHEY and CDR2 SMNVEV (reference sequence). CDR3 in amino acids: CASSLFRFDEKLFF. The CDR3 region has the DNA TGTGCCAGCAGCCTGTTCAGGTTCGATGAAAAACTGTTTTTT.

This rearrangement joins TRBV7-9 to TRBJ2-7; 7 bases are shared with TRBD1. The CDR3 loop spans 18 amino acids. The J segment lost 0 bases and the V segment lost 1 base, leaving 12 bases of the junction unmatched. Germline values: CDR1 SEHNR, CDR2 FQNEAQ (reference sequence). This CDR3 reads CASSLDLIGGKPSYEQYF. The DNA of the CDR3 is TGTGCCAGCAGCTTAGACCTGATAGGGGGCAAACCCTCCTACGAGCAGTACTTC.

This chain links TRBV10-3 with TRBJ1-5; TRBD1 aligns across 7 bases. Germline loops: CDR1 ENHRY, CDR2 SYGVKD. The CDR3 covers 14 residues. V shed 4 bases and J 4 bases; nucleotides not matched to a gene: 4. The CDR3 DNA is TGTGCCATCAGTGGGGGACAGAGTAATCAGCCCCAGCATTTT. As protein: CAISGGQSNQPQHF.

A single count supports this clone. CDR3 sequence: CASSHLSSRDTQYF. In DNA, the CDR3 is TGTGCCAGCAGCCATTTAAGTAGTAGAGATACGCAGTATTTT. This sequence joins TRBV14 and TRBJ2-3; D remains ambiguous. The V gene's germline CDR1 is SGHDN and CDR2 FVKESK. Deletions cut 3 bases from V and 5 bases from J, with 12 bases between. The CDR3 has 14 residues.

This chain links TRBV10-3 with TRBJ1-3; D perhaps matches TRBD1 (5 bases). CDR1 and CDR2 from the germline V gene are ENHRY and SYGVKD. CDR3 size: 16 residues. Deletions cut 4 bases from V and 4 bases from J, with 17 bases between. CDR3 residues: CAISGASWEGGNTIYF. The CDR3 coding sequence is TGTGCCATCAGTGGAGCCTCCTGGGAGGGGGGAAACACCATATATTTT.

The CDR3 spells CASSLVGTSGADTQYF. CDR3 sequence (DNA): TGTGCCAGCAGCTTAGTTGGGACTAGCGGGGCCGATACGCAGTATTTT. The chain joins TRBV7-3 to TRBJ2-3; 13 positions match TRBD2. CDR1 and CDR2 (germline): SGHTA, FQGTGA. CDR3 length equals 16 residues. With 2 bases clipped from V and 6 bases from J, the junction kept 5 bases outside the gene matches. Variable domain in full (rest from reference TRBV7-3 and TRBJ2-3): GAGVSQTPSNKVTEKGKYVELRCDPISGHTALYWYRQSLGQGPEFLIYFQGTGAADDSGLPNDRFFAVRPEGSVSTLKIQRTERGDSAVYLCASSLVGTSGADTQYFGPGTRLTVL.

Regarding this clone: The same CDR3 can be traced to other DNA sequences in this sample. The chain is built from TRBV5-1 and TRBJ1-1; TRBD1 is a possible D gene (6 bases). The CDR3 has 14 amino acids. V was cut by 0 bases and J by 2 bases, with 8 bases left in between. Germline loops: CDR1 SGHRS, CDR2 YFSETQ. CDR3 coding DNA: TGCGCCAGCAGCTTGGACAGGGCCAACACTGAAGCTTTCTTT. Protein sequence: CASSLDRANTEAFF.

CDR3 bases: TGTGCCAGCAGTACAGGGCTCTCTGGGGCCAACGTCCTGACTTTC. Protein: CASSTGLSGANVLTF. The chain has TRBV28 and TRBJ2-6; TRBD1 is a possible D gene (6 bases). The length of the CDR3 is 15 residues. Germline CDR1 reads MDHEN; CDR2 reads SYDVKM. Trimming cost V 5 bases and J 0 bases, with 8 bases left between them.

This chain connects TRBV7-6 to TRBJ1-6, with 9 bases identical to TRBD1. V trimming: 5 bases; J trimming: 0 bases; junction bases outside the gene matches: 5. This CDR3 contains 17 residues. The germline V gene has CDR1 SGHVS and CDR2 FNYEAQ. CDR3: CASSPDRGSSYNSPLHF. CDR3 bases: TGTGCCAGCAGCCCAGACAGGGGGAGCTCCTATAATTCACCCCTCCACTTT. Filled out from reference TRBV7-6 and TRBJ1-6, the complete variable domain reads GAGVSQSPRYKVTKRGQDVALRCDPISGHVSLYWYRQALGQGPEFLTYFNYEAQQDKSGLPNDRFSAERPEGSISTLTIQRTEQRDSAMYRCASSPDRGSSYNSPLHFGNGTRLTVT.

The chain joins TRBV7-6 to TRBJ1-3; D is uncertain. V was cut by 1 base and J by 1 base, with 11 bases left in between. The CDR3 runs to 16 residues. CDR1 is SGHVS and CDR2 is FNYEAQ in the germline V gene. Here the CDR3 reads CASSLVVSPSGNTIYF. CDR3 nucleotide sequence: TGTGCCAGCAGCTTAGTCGTGAGTCCTTCTGGAAACACCATATATTTT.

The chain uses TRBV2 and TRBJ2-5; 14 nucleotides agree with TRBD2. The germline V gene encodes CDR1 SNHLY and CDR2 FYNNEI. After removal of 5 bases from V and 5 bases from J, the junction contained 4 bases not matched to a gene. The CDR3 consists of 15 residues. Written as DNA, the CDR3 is TGTGCCAGCAGTAGACTAGCGGGGGGGCCGGAGACCCAGTACTTC. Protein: CASSRLAGGPETQYF.

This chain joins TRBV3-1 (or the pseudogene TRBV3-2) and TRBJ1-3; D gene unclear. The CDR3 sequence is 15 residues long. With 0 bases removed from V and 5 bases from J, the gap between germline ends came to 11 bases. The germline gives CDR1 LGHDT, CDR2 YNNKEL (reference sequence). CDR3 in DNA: TGTGCCAGCAGCCAAGAGGCAGGTAGTCGAAACACCATATATTTT. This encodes CASSQEAGSRNTIYF.

The CDR3 DNA follows: TGCGCCAGCAGCCAAGGGGGCGGGGGGGCCGTCCATGTTACAGATACGCAGTATTTT. Encoded protein: CASSQGGGGAVHVTDTQYF. The gene calls are TRBV4-3 and TRBJ2-3; 9 bases agree with TRBD2. Trimming cost V 1 base and J 3 bases; bases outside gene matches: 14. CDR1 and CDR2 (germline): LGHNA, YSLEER. The CDR3 covers 19 residues.

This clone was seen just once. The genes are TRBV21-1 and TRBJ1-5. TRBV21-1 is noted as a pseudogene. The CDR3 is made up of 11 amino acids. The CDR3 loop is CYLGGNQPQHF. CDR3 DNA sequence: TGTTACCTGGGGGGGAATCAGCCCCAGCATTTT.

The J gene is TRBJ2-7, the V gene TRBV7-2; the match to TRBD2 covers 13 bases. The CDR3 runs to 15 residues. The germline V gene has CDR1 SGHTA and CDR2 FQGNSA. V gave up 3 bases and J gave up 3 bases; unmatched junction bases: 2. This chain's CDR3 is CASSFTSGGDYEQYF. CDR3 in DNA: TGTGCCAGCAGCTTCACTAGCGGGGGGGACTACGAGCAGTACTTC.

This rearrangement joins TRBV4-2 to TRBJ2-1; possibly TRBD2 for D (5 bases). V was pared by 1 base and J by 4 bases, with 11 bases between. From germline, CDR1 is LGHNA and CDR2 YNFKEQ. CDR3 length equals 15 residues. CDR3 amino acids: CASSQGSGSYNEQFF. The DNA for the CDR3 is TGTGCCAGCAGCCAAGGGAGCGGTTCTTACAATGAGCAGTTCTTC.

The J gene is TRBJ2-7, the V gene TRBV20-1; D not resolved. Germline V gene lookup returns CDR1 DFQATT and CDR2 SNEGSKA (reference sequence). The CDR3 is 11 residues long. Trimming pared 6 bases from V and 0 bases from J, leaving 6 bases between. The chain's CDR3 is CSARVSYEQYF. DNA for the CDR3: TGCAGTGCGCGCGTCTCCTACGAGCAGTACTTC.

The CDR3 sequence is CSVTSPGTPYEQYF. The CDR3 DNA is TGCAGCGTAACCTCCCCGGGGACACCATACGAGCAGTACTTC. The chain combines TRBV29-1 with TRBJ2-7; perhaps TRBD1 as D (6 bases). Looked up from germline, CDR1 is SQVTM and CDR2 is ANQGSEA. Between the trimmed V and J ends, which lost 6 bases and 4 bases, there was a span of 19 bases. The CDR3 covers 14 residues.

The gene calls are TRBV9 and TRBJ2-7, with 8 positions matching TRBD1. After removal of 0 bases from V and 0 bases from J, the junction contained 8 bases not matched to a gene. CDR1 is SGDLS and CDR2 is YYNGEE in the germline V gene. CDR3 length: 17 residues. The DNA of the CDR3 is TGTGCCAGCAGCGTAGGCGGGACAGGCCCTAGCTCCTACGAGCAGTACTTC. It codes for CASSVGGTGPSSYEQYF.

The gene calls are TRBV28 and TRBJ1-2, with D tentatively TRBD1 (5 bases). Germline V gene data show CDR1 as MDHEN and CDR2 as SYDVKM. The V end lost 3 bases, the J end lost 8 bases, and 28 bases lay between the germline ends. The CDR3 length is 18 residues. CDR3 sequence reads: CASSFVRRRGPGVNGYTF. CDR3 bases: TGTGCCAGCAGTTTTGTAAGAAGGAGGGGACCGGGGGTAAACGGCTACACCTTC.

The CDR3 coding sequence is TGCAGCGGGCAGAAAGGCAACGGGGTGAATGAAAAACTGTTTTTT. This sequence encodes CSGQKGNGVNEKLFF. V gene TRBV29-1 combines with J gene TRBJ1-4; D is undetermined. CDR1 SQVTM and CDR2 ANQGSEA come from the germline V gene. The CDR3 extends over 15 amino acids. V was pared by 7 bases and J by 5 bases, with 20 bases between.

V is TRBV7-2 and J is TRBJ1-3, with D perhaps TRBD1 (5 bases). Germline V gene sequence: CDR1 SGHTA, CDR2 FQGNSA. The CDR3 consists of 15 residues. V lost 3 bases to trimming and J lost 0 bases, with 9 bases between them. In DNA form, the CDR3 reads TGTGCCAGCAGCTTGGGCAGGGTCTCTGGAAACACCATATATTTT. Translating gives CASSLGRVSGNTIYF.